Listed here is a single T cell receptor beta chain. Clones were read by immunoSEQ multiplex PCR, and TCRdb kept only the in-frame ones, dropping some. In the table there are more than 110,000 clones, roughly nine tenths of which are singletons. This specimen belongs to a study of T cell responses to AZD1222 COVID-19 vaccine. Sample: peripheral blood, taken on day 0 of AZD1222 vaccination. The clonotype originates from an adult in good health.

CDR3: CSAMTGNTEAFF. The CDR3 nucleotides are TGCAGCGCTATGACAGGGAACACTGAAGCTTTCTTT. The V gene is TRBV29-1, the J gene TRBJ1-1; maybe TRBD1 (6 bases). The CDR3 runs 12 residues. Between the trimmed V and J ends, which lost 7 bases and 1 base, there was a span of 10 bases. Germline V lookup: CDR1 SQVTM, CDR2 ANQGSEA.